One and the same sample provided the 13 T cell receptor beta chains below, sequenced in a study of beta chain features in type 1 diabetes. Findings and limits, study-wide: Researchers report that Type 1 diabetes patients had moderately but significantly shorter TCRB CDR3s across all four CD4+ subsets.

These receptors have no known antigen. Reverse transcribing all isolated RNA meant expressed TCRB transcripts were sequenced. Assay: immunoSEQ multiplex PCR; the TCRdb copy retains only in-frame clones and omits some. In the table there are 100,000 to 150,000 clones, about 18% of which are singletons. Sequencing was performed on central memory CD4+ T cells from blood. These receptors were taken from a man aged 18 to 29 with type 1 diabetes.

The table lists this clone with a few counts. Just one base apart from a much larger clone, this may be a read error. The chain combines TRBV30 with TRBJ2-1, with 10 bases that match TRBD2. This CDR3 is built from 15 residues. CDR1 and CDR2 (germline): GTSNPN, SVGIG (reference sequence). Unmatched junction bases numbered 3, after V lost 2 bases and J lost 2 bases. CDR3 protein: CAWSSGRGTYNEQFF. DNA for the CDR3: TGTGCCTGGAGTAGCGGGAGGGGCACCTACAATGAGCAGTTCTTC.

The chain uses TRBV28 and TRBJ2-5; possibly TRBD2 for D (6 bases). The V end was cut by 3 bases, the J end by 3 bases, with 14 bases between. This CDR3 contains 15 residues. CDR1 MDHEN and CDR2 SYDVKM come from the germline V gene. As DNA, the CDR3 is TGTGCCAGCAGTTTCAGAGGTCGCGGGGAAGAGACCCAGTACTTC. Its translation is CASSFRGRGEETQYF.

This clone was picked up many times. J is TRBJ2-4 and V is TRBV28; D is tentatively TRBD1 or TRBD2 (5 bases each). The CDR3 has 14 amino acids. V was clipped by 4 bases and J by 0 bases, with 7 bases between them. CDR1 and CDR2 from the germline V gene are MDHEN and SYDVKM. DNA for the CDR3: TGTGCCAGCAGTTCCGGGACAGCCAAAAACATTCAGTACTTC. Its protein is CASSSGTAKNIQYF.

The chain couples TRBV30 to TRBJ1-1; D is unclear. V was cut by 0 bases and J by 3 bases, with 11 bases left in between. Germline V gives CDR1 GTSNPN, CDR2 SVGIG (reference sequence). The length of the CDR3 is 14 residues. CDR3 amino acids: CAWSVGYQDTEAFF. CDR3 nucleotides: TGTGCCTGGAGTGTAGGGTATCAGGACACTGAAGCTTTCTTT. Combining the CDR3 with reference TRBV30 and TRBJ1-1 gives the whole variable domain SQTIHQWPATLVQPVGSPLSLECTVEGTSNPNLYWYRQAAGRGLQLLFYSVGIGQISSEVPQNLSASRPQDRQFILSSKKLLLSDSGFYLCAWSVGYQDTEAFFGQGTRLTVV.

V is TRBV28 and J is TRBJ1-5; 9 bases are shared with TRBD1. The CDR3 contains 15 residues. Germline V lookup: CDR1 MDHEN, CDR2 SYDVKM. The ends lost 0 bases at V and 4 bases at J; junction bases unmatched: 1. The CDR3 loop reads CASSLWGTGNQPQHF. CDR3 in DNA: TGTGCCAGCAGTTTATGGGGGACAGGGAATCAGCCCCAGCATTTT.

This chain uses TRBV29-1 with TRBJ2-3; 9 nucleotides line up with TRBD1. The CDR3 spans 11 residues. In germline, CDR1 is SQVTM, CDR2 ANQGSEA. Trimming removed 6 bases from V and 12 bases from J; junction bases left unmatched: 7. CDR3 loop: CSVPPGQGQYF. In nucleotides, the CDR3 is TGCAGCGTACCCCCGGGACAGGGACAGTATTTT.

On this clone: Other nucleotide sequences in the sample specify the same CDR3. V gene TRBV9 combines with J gene TRBJ2-3; maybe TRBD1 (6 bases). V lost 1 base to trimming and J lost 3 bases, with 6 bases between them. The CDR3 runs 13 residues. Germline assignment: CDR1 SGDLS and CDR2 YYNGEE. The CDR3 DNA is TGTGCCAGCAGCGTACAGGGGACAGATACGCAGTATTTT. Translated, it gives CASSVQGTDTQYF. The complete variable domain, with remaining parts taken from reference TRBV9 and TRBJ2-3, reads DSGVTQTPKHLITATGQRVTLRCSPRSGDLSVYWYQQSLDQGLQFLIQYYNGEERAKGNILERFSAQQFPDLHSELNLSSLELGDSALYFCASSVQGTDTQYFGPGTRLTVL.

For the CDR3, the DNA is TGTGCCAGCAGTTTCCGAGCTTTGGACAGGGATCAGCCCCAGCATTTT. It yields the protein CASSFRALDRDQPQHF. This chain connects TRBV27 to TRBJ1-5; TRBD1 aligns across 8 bases. V shed 3 bases, J shed 5 bases, and the junction held 9 bases outside the gene matches. The CDR3 loop spans 16 amino acids. Germline V gene data show CDR1 as MNHEY and CDR2 as SMNVEV (reference sequence).

The chain recombines TRBV9 with TRBJ2-2; 7 bases fit TRBD2. This CDR3 comprises 15 residues. After removal of 5 bases from V and 4 bases from J, the junction contained 8 bases not matched to a gene. Germline CDR1 and CDR2: SGDLS and YYNGEE. The CDR3 nucleotides are TGTGCCAGCAGGAAAAGAGCGGGGACCACCGGGGAGCTGTTTTTT. It yields the protein CASRKRAGTTGELFF.

The rearrangement joins TRBV12-5 to TRBJ2-1; D unclear. With 11 bases removed from V and 7 bases from J, the gap between germline ends came to 12 bases. The germline V gene encodes CDR1 LGHNT and CDR2 FRNRAP. This CDR3 region has 11 residues. The CDR3 loop reads CAPSGTNEQFF. CDR3 DNA: TGTGCTCCCTCGGGTACGAATGAGCAGTTCTTC.

The CDR3: CASSQDRQKGYGYTF. The CDR3 region has the DNA TGCGCCAGCAGCCAAGACCGACAGAAAGGCTATGGCTACACCTTC. The chain combines TRBV4-3 with TRBJ1-2; D may be TRBD1 (5 bases). V lost 0 bases, J lost 4 bases, and 12 bases lay in between. The CDR3 runs 15 residues. The V gene's germline CDR1 is LGHNA and CDR2 YSLEER.

This sequence joins TRBV18 and TRBJ2-5; TRBD1 matches 10 bases. V dropped 3 bases and J dropped 5; count of bases not matched to a gene: 3. This CDR3 has 14 residues. Germline V gene lookup returns CDR1 KGHSH and CDR2 LQKENI. The CDR3 DNA reads as TGTGCCAGCTCACCGGGACAGGGGACCGAGACCCAGTACTTC. It yields the protein CASSPGQGTETQYF.

The V call is TRBV9, the J call TRBJ2-1; 9 nucleotides align to TRBD2. Germline assignment: CDR1 SGDLS and CDR2 YYNGEE. Trimming removed 3 bases from V and 15 bases from J; junction bases left unmatched: 10. The CDR3 sequence is 13 residues long. CDR3 bases: TGTGCCAGCAGCGGTAGTATAGCGGGGGTATTGTTCTTC. The encoded protein is CASSGSIAGVLFF. Filled out from reference TRBV9 and TRBJ2-1, the complete variable domain reads DSGVTQTPKHLITATGQRVTLRCSPRSGDLSVYWYQQSLDQGLQFLIQYYNGEERAKGNILERFSAQQFPDLHSELNLSSLELGDSALYFCASSGSIAGVLFFGPGTRLTVL.